This entry lists 18 T cell receptor beta chains sequenced from one sample in a study of control samples from healthy donors and cancer patients. Profiled with immunoSEQ multiplex PCR; TCRdb holds only in-frame clones, not every one. Altogether some 150,000 clones are present, about 95% being singletons, with the ten largest covering 12% to 15%. Sample: PBMCs. The origin of the receptors is a man aged 60 to 69 with colorectal cancer.

The chain links TRBV18 to TRBJ2-3; perhaps TRBD2 as D (5 bases). CDR3 length: 13 amino acids. The ends were cut back, 3 bases at V and 5 bases at J, with 9 bases in the middle. Germline V gene sequence: CDR1 KGHSH, CDR2 LQKENI. The CDR3 reads CASSPPGIDTQYF. Here the CDR3 DNA reads TGTGCCAGCTCACCCCCCGGGATAGATACGCAGTATTTT.

The gene calls are TRBV3-1 (or the pseudogene TRBV3-2) and TRBJ1-4; D is unresolved. V lost 4 bases, J lost 8 bases, and 17 bases lay in between. Per germline, CDR1 LGHDT and CDR2 YNNKEL (reference sequence). The CDR3 loop spans 15 amino acids. Here the CDR3 DNA reads TGTGCCAGCAGCCTGGGTGAGGGCCCAAGGGAAAAACTGTTTTTT. Its translation is CASSLGEGPREKLFF.

The rearrangement links TRBV27 to TRBJ1-5; D is undetermined. Trimming pared 5 bases from V and 0 bases from J, leaving 17 bases between. Germline CDR1 is MNHEY and CDR2 is SMNVEV (reference sequence). This CDR3 has 17 residues. The CDR3 spells CASSPDAGRDSNQPQHF. CDR3 nucleotides: TGTGCCAGCAGTCCGGATGCTGGACGGGATAGCAATCAGCCCCAGCATTTT.

J is TRBJ1-5 and V is TRBV19; D gene uncertain. The germline V gene has CDR1 LNHDA and CDR2 SQIVND (reference sequence). This CDR3 spans 17 amino acids. V dropped 7 bases and J dropped 0 bases, with 19 bases sitting between them. The CDR3 DNA reads TGTGCCAGTATTGGAATTGGGGAAGCTAATAGCAATCAGCCCCAGCATTTT. Its protein is CASIGIGEANSNQPQHF. The full variable domain, in which reference TRBV19 and TRBJ1-5 provide the parts outside the CDR3, is DGGITQSPKYLFRKEGQNVTLSCEQNLNHDAMYWYRQDPGQGLRLIYYSQIVNDFQKGDIAEGYSVSREKKESFPLTVTSAQKNPTAFYLCASIGIGEANSNQPQHFGDGTRLSIL.

The J gene is TRBJ2-1, the V gene TRBV11-2; perhaps TRBD1 as D (5 bases). The germline V gene encodes CDR1 SGHAT and CDR2 FQNNGV. Trimming stripped 4 bases from V and 9 bases from J, with 16 bases between. There are 14 residues in the CDR3. The CDR3, as DNA: TGTGCCAGCAGCTCAGGACACTCATCGGGTGAGCAGTTCTTC. Encoded protein: CASSSGHSSGEQFF.

This clone has a single count. The CDR3 bases are TGTGCCAGCCGAGGGCTTGGAGAGACCCAGTACTTC. This codes for CASRGLGETQYF. The chain recombines TRBV5-4 with TRBJ2-5, with D tentatively TRBD2 (5 bases). Germline values: CDR1 SGHNT, CDR2 YYREEE (reference sequence). The CDR3 totals 12 residues. V was shortened by 7 bases and J by 4 bases, with 11 bases between the two germline ends. The full variable domain, in which reference TRBV5-4 and TRBJ2-5 provide the parts outside the CDR3, is ETGVTQSPTHLIKTRGQQVTLRCSSQSGHNTVSWYQQALGQGPQFIFQYYREEENGRGNFPPRFSGLQFPNYSSELNVNALELDDSALYLCASRGLGETQYFGPGTRLLVL.

In DNA form, the CDR3 reads TGTGCCAGCAGCGGCCTGGGAGATACGCAGTATTTT. It encodes CASSGLGDTQYF. The V gene is TRBV9, the J gene TRBJ2-3; D gene uncertain. The CDR3 has 12 amino acids. V was pared by 3 bases and J by 5 bases, with 7 bases between. CDR1 and CDR2 from the germline V gene are SGDLS and YYNGEE.

J is TRBJ2-7 and V is TRBV18; TRBD1 aligns across 8 bases. Germline loops: CDR1 KGHSH, CDR2 LQKENI. Trimming took 3 bases from V and 5 from J; bases not matched to a gene: 9. The CDR3 spans 15 residues. DNA for the CDR3: TGTGCCAGCTCACCCCGGACAGGGAGTGGCGACGAGCAGTACTTC. This translates into CASSPRTGSGDEQYF.

A single count supports this clone. CDR3 nucleotides: TGTGCCAGCAGCCGGAGAGGGGACACGTCCGACTACGAGCAGTACTTC. Its protein product is CASSRRGDTSDYEQYF. V is TRBV11-2 and J is TRBJ2-7, with TRBD1 as a possible D gene (6 bases). Germline CDR1 and CDR2: SGHAT and FQNNGV. This CDR3 region has 16 residues. V was pared by 5 bases and J by 3 bases, with 20 bases between.

The chain carries TRBV24-1 and TRBJ2-5; D is possibly TRBD1 (6 bases). With 1 base removed from V and 3 bases from J, the gap between germline ends came to 8 bases. Germline-derived CDR1 and CDR2 are KGHDR and SFDVKD. The CDR3 spans 14 residues. The CDR3 DNA reads as TGTGCCACCAGTGATTTTCCAGGGGAAGAGACCCAGTACTTC. Encoded protein: CATSDFPGEETQYF.

This clone came up once. The V call is TRBV14, the J call TRBJ1-3, with a weak D call TRBD1 (6 bases). The CDR3 is made up of 15 amino acids. CDR1 SGHDN and CDR2 FVKESK come from the germline V gene. Trimming pared 3 bases from V and 0 bases from J, leaving 9 bases between. This CDR3 reads CASSQTGGSGNTIYF. CDR3 DNA: TGTGCCAGCAGCCAGACAGGCGGCTCTGGAAACACCATATATTTT.

V usage is TRBV3-1 (or the pseudogene TRBV3-2) and J usage is TRBJ1-2; TRBD1 matches 11 bases. The CDR3 extends over 16 amino acids. The germline V gene encodes CDR1 LGHDT and CDR2 YNNKEL (reference sequence). After removal of 4 bases from V and 7 bases from J, the junction contained 11 bases not matched to a gene. CDR3 residues: CASSLRTGGALSGYTF. CDR3 nucleotides: TGTGCCAGCAGCCTTAGGACAGGGGGCGCGTTAAGTGGCTACACCTTC.

V and J are TRBV6-2 or TRBV6-3 and TRBJ2-3; 7 nucleotides align to TRBD1. This CDR3 region has 16 residues. Germline V gives CDR1 MNHEY, CDR2 SVGEGT. Trimming at V came to 6 bases and at J to 2 bases, leaving 11 bases not matched to a gene. The CDR3 sequence: CASSPQTGLHTDTQYF. CDR3 in DNA: TGTGCCAGCAGCCCTCAGACAGGGCTCCACACAGATACGCAGTATTTT.

This sequence joins TRBV30 and TRBJ1-3; D gene uncertain. The CDR3 covers 13 residues. V lost 5 bases to trimming and J lost 0 bases, with 8 bases between them. CDR1 is GTSNPN and CDR2 is SVGIG in the germline V gene (reference sequence). The CDR3 DNA reads TGTGCCTGGGTGGCATCCTCTGGAAACACCATATATTTT. Its translation: CAWVASSGNTIYF.

The rearrangement links TRBV7-9 to TRBJ2-2; tentatively, D is TRBD1 (5 bases). Trimming took 2 bases from V and 3 from J, leaving 13 bases between them. The V gene's germline CDR1 is SEHNR and CDR2 FQNEAQ (reference sequence). The CDR3 extends over 16 amino acids. CDR3 nucleotides: TGTGCCAGCAGCTTAAGGCAGGGTGGAGACACCGGGGAGCTGTTTTTT. Translation: CASSLRQGGDTGELFF.

This chain joins TRBV27 and TRBJ2-1; D is ambiguous. This CDR3 region has 13 residues. V was pared by 1 base and J by 0 bases, with 1 base between. In germline, CDR1 is MNHEY, CDR2 SMNVEV (reference sequence). CDR3 coding DNA: TGTGCCAGCAGTTTATACTCCTACAATGAGCAGTTCTTC. Its translation is CASSLYSYNEQFF.

The genes are TRBV5-1 and TRBJ1-3, with a possible D match to TRBD1 (5 bases). This CDR3 contains 16 residues. Between the trimmed V and J ends, which lost 6 bases and 0 bases, there was a span of 16 bases. Germline CDR1 is SGHRS and CDR2 is YFSETQ. CDR3 amino acids: CASTLGVAYSGNTIYF. The CDR3 bases are TGCGCCAGCACCCTGGGGGTCGCGTACTCTGGAAACACCATATATTTT.

The V call is TRBV3-1 (or the pseudogene TRBV3-2), the J call TRBJ2-5, with 9 bases aligning to TRBD1. This CDR3 is 15 amino acids long. Germline trimming cut 8 bases from V and 4 bases from J; bases unmatched to any gene: 11. Germline CDR1 is LGHDT and CDR2 is YNNKEL (reference sequence). The CDR3 here is CASDMDRGGGETQYF. The CDR3 nucleotides read TGTGCCAGCGATATGGACAGGGGAGGAGGAGAGACCCAGTACTTC.